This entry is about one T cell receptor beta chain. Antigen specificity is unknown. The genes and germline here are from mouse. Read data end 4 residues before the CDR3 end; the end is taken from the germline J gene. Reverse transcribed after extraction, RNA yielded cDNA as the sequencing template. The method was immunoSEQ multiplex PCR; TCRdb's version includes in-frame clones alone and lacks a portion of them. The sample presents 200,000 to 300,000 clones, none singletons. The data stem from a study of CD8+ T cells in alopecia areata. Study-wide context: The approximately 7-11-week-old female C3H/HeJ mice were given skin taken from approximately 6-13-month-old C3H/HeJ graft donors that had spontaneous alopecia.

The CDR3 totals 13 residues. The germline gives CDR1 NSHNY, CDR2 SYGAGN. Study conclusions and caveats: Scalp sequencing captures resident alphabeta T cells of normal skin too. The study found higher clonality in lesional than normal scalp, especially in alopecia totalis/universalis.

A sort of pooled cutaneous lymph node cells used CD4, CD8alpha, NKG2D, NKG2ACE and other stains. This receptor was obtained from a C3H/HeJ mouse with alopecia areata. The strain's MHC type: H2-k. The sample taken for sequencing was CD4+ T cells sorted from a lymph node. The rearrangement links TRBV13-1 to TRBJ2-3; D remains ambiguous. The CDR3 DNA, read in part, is TGTGCCAGCAGTGATGCAGGCAGAGAA. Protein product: CASSDAGRE. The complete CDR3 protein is CASSDAGRETLYF.